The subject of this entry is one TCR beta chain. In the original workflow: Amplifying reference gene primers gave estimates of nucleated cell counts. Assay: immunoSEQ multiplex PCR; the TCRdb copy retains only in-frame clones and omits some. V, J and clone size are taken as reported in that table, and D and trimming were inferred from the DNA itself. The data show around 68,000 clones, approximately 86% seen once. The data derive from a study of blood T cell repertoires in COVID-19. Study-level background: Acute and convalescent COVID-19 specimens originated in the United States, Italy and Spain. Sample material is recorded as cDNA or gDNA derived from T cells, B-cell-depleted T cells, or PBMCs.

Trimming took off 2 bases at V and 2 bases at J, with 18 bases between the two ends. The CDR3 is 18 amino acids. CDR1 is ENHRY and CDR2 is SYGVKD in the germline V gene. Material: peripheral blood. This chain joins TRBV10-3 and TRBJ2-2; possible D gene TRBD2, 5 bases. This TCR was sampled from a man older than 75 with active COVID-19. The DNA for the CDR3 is TGTGCCATCAGTGAGCCCCAGGCCCGCGGGCGAAACACCGGGGAGCTGTTTTTT. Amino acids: CAISEPQARGRNTGELFF.